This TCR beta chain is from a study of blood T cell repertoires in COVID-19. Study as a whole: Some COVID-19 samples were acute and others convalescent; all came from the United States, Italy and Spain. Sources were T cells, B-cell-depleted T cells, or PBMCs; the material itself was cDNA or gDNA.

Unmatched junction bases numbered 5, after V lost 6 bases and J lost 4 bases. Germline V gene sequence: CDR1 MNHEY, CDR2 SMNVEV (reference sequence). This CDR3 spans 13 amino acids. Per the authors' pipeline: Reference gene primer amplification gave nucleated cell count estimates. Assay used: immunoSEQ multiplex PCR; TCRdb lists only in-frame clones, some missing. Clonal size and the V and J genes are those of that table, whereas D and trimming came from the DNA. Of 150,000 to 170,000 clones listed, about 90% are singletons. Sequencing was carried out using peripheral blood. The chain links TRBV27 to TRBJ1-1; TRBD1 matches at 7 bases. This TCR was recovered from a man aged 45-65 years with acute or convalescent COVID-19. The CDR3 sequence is CASRQGPGTEAFF. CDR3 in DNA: TGTGCCAGCAGACAGGGGCCGGGCACTGAAGCTTTCTTT.